This T cell receptor (beta chain) emerged from a study of T cell responses to AZD1222 COVID-19 vaccine. V lost 4 bases and J lost 5; bases outside the gene matches: 13. The CDR3 is 18 amino acids. Germline V gene sequence: CDR1 MNHEY, CDR2 SVGEGT. Method: immunoSEQ multiplex PCR; TCRdb's copy keeps in-frame clones and lacks some. The table includes tens of thousands of clones, about 88% detected once. In the case of this clone: Its target is unknown.

Whole-study findings and limits: Sampling captured repertoires only after the peak T cell response. Nearly half of spike-specific TCRs reportedly go after variant regions that carry no mutations. Distributed over spike, vaccine-associated CD4 TCRs predominated at 160-218 and 743-854.

The sample was peripheral blood, taken on day 0 of AZD1222 vaccination. The TCR sequence derives from an adult in good health. The V and J genes are TRBV6-2 or TRBV6-3 and TRBJ2-7; TRBD2 agrees at 14 bases. The CDR3 nucleotides are TGTGCCAGCAGTTCCCAGCCGGGACTAGCGGGAGAGGCCGACGAGCAGTACTTC. This gives the protein CASSSQPGLAGEADEQYF.